This TCR beta chain was sequenced during a study of cytomegalovirus exposure and HLA in healthy donors. At sampling all donors were nominally healthy, likely with unrecorded immune exposures. The primer mix had 60 Vbeta and 13 Jbeta primers. Generated by immunoSEQ multiplex PCR, the TCRdb table keeps only in-frame clones and is missing some. The data contain about 170,000 clones, about three quarters of them singletons. This clone was picked up a small number of times. An end of the junction differs from the germline gene, which may be a read error. Input material: PBMCs. The source of this sequence is a female donor in good health and CMV-seronegative.

This CDR3 reads CASSPSLRPGANGLTF. CDR3 in DNA: TGTGCCAGCAGCCCGTCTTTGCGTCCTGGGGCCAACGGCCTGACTTTC. The chain links TRBV7-8 to TRBJ2-6; tentative D call: TRBD1 (5 bases). There are 16 residues in the CDR3. CDR1 is SGHVS and CDR2 is FQNEAQ in the germline V gene.